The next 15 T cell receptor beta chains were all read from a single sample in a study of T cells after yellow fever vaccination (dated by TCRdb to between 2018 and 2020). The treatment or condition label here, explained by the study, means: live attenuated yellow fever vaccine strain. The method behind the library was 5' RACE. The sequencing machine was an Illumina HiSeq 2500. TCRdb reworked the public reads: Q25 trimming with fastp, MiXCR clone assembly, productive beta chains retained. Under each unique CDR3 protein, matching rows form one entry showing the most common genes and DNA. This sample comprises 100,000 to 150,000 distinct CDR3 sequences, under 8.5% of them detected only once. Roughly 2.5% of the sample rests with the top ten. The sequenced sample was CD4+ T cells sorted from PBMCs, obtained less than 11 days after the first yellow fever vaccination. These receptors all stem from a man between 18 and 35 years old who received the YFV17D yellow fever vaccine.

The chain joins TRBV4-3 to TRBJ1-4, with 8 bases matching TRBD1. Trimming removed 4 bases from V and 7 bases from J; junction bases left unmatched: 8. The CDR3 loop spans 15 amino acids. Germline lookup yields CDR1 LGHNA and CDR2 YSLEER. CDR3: CASSLTSGTGEKLFF. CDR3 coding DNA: TGCGCCAGCAGCCTAACTTCCGGGACAGGTGAAAAACTGTTTTTT.

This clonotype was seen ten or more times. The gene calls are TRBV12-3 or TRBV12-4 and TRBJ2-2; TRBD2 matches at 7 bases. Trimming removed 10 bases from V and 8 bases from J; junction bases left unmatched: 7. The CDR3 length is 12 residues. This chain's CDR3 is CATDGGGGELFF. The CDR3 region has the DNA TGTGCCACCGACGGGGGAGGGGGGGAGCTGTTTTTT.

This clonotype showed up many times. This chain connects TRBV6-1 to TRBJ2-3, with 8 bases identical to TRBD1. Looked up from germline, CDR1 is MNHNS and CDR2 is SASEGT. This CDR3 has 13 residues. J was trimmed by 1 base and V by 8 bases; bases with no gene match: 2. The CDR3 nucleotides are TGTGCCAGCGGGGGACAGGGCACAGATACGCAGTATTTT. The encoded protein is CASGGQGTDTQYF.

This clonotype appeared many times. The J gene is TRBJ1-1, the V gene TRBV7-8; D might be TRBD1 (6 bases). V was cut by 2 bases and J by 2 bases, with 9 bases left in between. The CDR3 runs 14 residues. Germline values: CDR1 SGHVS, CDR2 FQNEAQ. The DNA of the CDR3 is TGTGCCAGCAGCTTATACAGGGCTAACACTGAAGCTTTCTTT. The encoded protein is CASSLYRANTEAFF.

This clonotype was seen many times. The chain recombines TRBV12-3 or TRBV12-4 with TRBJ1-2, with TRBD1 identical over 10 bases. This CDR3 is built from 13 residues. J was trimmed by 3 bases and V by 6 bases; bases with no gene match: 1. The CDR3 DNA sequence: TGTGCCAGCAGGACAGGGGGCGACTATGGCTACACCTTC. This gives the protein CASRTGGDYGYTF.

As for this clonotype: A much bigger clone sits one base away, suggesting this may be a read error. CDR3 sequence (DNA): TGTGCCAGCAGCTTGGACAGAAGGGGAAACACCTTATATTTT. Translated: CASSLDRRGNTLYF. This chain uses TRBV5-5 with TRBJ1-3, with a weak D call TRBD1 (5 bases). The CDR3 spans 14 residues. CDR1 is SGHKS and CDR2 is YYEKEE in the germline V gene (reference sequence).

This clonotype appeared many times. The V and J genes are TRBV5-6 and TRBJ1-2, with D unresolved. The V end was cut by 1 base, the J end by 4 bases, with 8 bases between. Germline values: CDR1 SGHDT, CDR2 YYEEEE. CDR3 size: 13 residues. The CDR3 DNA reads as TGTGCCAGCAGCTTGTACGATTTCTATGGCTACACCTTC. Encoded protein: CASSLYDFYGYTF.

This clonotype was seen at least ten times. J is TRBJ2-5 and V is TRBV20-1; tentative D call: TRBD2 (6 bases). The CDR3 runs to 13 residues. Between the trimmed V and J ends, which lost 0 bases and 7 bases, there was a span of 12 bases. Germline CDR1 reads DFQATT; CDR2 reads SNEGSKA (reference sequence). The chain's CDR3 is CSARDGEGGTQYF. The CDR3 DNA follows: TGCAGTGCTAGAGATGGAGAGGGAGGGACCCAGTACTTC.

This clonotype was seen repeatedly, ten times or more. The CDR3 loop reads CASSLEAPGRETQYF. As DNA, the CDR3 is TGTGCCAGCAGCTTGGAGGCCCCGGGGCGAGAGACCCAGTACTTC. The chain uses TRBV5-6 and TRBJ2-5, with D perhaps assigned TRBD1 or TRBD2 (5 bases each). The CDR3 covers 15 residues. Germline V gene lookup returns CDR1 SGHDT and CDR2 YYEEEE. V lost 0 bases, J lost 4 bases, and 13 bases lay in between.

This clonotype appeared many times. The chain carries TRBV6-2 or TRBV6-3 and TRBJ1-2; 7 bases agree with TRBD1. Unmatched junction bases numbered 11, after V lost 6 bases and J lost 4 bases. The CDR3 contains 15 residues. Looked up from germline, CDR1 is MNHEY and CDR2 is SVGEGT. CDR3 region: CASSPPWDSFYGYTF. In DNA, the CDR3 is TGTGCCAGCAGCCCTCCCTGGGACAGCTTCTATGGCTACACCTTC.

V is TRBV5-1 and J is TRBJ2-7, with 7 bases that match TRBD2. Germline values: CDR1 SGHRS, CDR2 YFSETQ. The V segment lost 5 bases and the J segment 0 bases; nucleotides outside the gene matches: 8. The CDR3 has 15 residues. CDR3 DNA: TGCGCCAGCAGTTATCACGGGGGGAACTCCTACGAGCAGTACGTC. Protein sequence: CASSYHGGNSYEQYV.

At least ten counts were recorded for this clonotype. As DNA, the CDR3 is TGTGCCAGCAGTCTGACAGGGGAGGACGGGGCCAACGTCCTGACTTTC. It encodes CASSLTGEDGANVLTF. J is TRBJ2-6 and V is TRBV6-1; 8 bases fit TRBD1. The V gene end was trimmed by 5 bases and the J gene end by 4 bases; junction bases not matched to a gene: 7. The germline gives CDR1 MNHNS, CDR2 SASEGT. This CDR3 has 16 residues.

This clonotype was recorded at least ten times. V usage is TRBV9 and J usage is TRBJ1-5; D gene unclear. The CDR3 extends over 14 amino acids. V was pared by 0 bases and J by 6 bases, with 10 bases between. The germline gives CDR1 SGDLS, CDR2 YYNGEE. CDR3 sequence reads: CASSVGNVGQPQHF. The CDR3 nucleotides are TGTGCCAGCAGCGTAGGAAATGTTGGTCAGCCCCAGCATTTT.

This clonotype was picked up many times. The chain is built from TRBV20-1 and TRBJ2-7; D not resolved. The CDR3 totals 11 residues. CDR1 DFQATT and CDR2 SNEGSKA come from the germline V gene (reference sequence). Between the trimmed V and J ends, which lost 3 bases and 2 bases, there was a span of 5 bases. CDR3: CSARDPYEQYV. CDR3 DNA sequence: TGCAGTGCTAGGGACCCCTACGAGCAGTACGTC.

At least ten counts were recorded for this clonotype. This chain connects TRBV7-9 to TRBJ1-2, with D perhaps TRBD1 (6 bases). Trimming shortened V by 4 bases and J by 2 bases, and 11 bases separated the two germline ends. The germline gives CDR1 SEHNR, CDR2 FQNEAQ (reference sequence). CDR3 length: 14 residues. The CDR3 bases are TGTGCCAGCAGCTCTAGGGGGGACAACTATGGCTACACCTTC. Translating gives CASSSRGDNYGYTF.